The 19 T cell receptor beta chains reported below all come from one sample, sequenced in a study of blood T cell repertoires in COVID-19. Assay used: immunoSEQ multiplex PCR; TCRdb lists only in-frame clones, some missing. The sample contains over 110,000 clones, about 90% of which appear only once. Sequenced sample: peripheral blood. These receptors came from a woman between 50 and 59 years old with acute or convalescent COVID-19.

The V gene is TRBV7-6, the J gene TRBJ1-1; TRBD1 matches at 10 bases. This CDR3 region has 18 residues. V lost 2 bases, J lost 0 bases, and 9 bases stayed unmatched. Germline-derived CDR1 and CDR2 are SGHVS and FNYEAQ. CDR3 region: CASSLRPGQGTLNTEAFF. As DNA, the CDR3 is TGTGCCAGCAGCTTACGTCCGGGACAGGGGACTCTGAACACTGAAGCTTTCTTT. The whole variable domain, remainder taken from reference TRBV7-6 and TRBJ1-1, is GAGVSQSPRYKVTKRGQDVALRCDPISGHVSLYWYRQALGQGPEFLTYFNYEAQQDKSGLPNDRFSAERPEGSISTLTIQRTEQRDSAMYRCASSLRPGQGTLNTEAFFGQGTRLTVV.

The chain joins TRBV4-2 to TRBJ1-1, with TRBD1 as a possible D gene (5 bases). CDR1 and CDR2 from the germline V gene are LGHNA and YNFKEQ. The CDR3 totals 14 residues. Trimming removed 4 bases from V and 5 bases from J, with 14 bases in between. CDR3 nucleotides: TGTGCCAGCAGCCGGGAAGGGGTGGGGACTGAAGCTTTCTTT. Translated: CASSREGVGTEAFF.

The chain carries TRBV6-4 and TRBJ2-1, with 15 bases aligning to TRBD2. The CDR3 covers 15 residues. Germline lookup yields CDR1 MRHNA and CDR2 SNTAGT. V was clipped by 3 bases and J by 6 bases; unmatched bases: 0. The CDR3 spells CASSEGLAGGNEQFF. As DNA, the CDR3 is TGTGCCAGCAGTGAGGGACTAGCGGGAGGCAATGAGCAGTTCTTC.

This chain joins TRBV3-1 (or the pseudogene TRBV3-2) and TRBJ1-5; unclear D gene. Germline loops: CDR1 LGHDT, CDR2 YNNKEL (reference sequence). With 3 bases removed from V and 3 bases from J, the gap between germline ends came to 9 bases. The CDR3 contains 14 residues. The CDR3, as DNA: TGTGCCAGCAGCCAGCACACCACCAATCAGCCCCAGCATTTT. It is translated as CASSQHTTNQPQHF.

The gene calls are TRBV5-5 and TRBJ1-1; possible D gene TRBD1, 5 bases. Germline V lookup: CDR1 SGHKS, CDR2 YYEKEE (reference sequence). This CDR3 is built from 14 residues. V lost 1 base and J lost 0, with 7 bases in between. DNA for the CDR3: TGTGCCAGCAGCTTGTCAGGGATGAACACTGAAGCTTTCTTT. Translation: CASSLSGMNTEAFF.

The rearrangement joins TRBV18 to TRBJ1-1; 9 bases agree with TRBD1. V lost 4 bases to trimming and J lost 3 bases; unmatched junction nucleotides: 3. The CDR3 covers 14 residues. Germline assignment: CDR1 KGHSH and CDR2 LQKENI. CDR3 nucleotide sequence: TGTGCCAGCTCACTAACAGGGGGCGACACTGAAGCTTTCTTT. This translates into CASSLTGGDTEAFF.

The chain carries TRBV7-9 and TRBJ1-1; TRBD1 matches 7 bases. CDR1 SEHNR and CDR2 FQNEAQ come from the germline V gene (reference sequence). J was trimmed by 0 bases and V by 6 bases; bases with no gene match: 7. This CDR3 has 15 residues. CDR3 amino acids: CASSDRDSMNTEAFF. In DNA, the CDR3 is TGTGCCAGCAGTGACAGGGACTCCATGAACACTGAAGCTTTCTTT.

The CDR3 DNA reads TGTGCCAGCAGCCAGAATCCTGGAAACACCATATATTTT. Its translation: CASSQNPGNTIYF. The genes are TRBV13 and TRBJ1-3; D gene uncertain. CDR3 length equals 13 residues. V gave up 5 bases and J gave up 2 bases, with 7 bases separating them. Germline loops: CDR1 PRHDT, CDR2 FYEKMQ (reference sequence).

This CDR3 reads CASSLFPLQVAFF. CDR3 coding DNA: TGTGCCAGCAGTTTATTCCCCCTTCAGGTGGCTTTCTTT. J is TRBJ1-1 and V is TRBV28; D not certain. Trimming pared 1 base from V and 11 bases from J, leaving 14 bases between. This CDR3 comprises 13 residues. Germline lookup yields CDR1 MDHEN and CDR2 SYDVKM.

V usage is TRBV20-1 and J usage is TRBJ2-3; D gene uncertain. The CDR3 consists of 13 residues. CDR1 DFQATT and CDR2 SNEGSKA come from the germline V gene (reference sequence). V was pared by 4 bases and J by 0 bases, with 8 bases between. The CDR3 DNA reads TGCAGTGCTATTGACAAAAGCACAGATACGCAGTATTTT. Protein sequence: CSAIDKSTDTQYF.

This chain links TRBV4-1 with TRBJ2-1; the D gene is possibly TRBD2 (6 bases). With 4 bases removed from V and 8 bases from J, the gap between germline ends came to 15 bases. The CDR3 covers 14 residues. Germline V gene sequence: CDR1 MGHRA, CDR2 YSYEKL. The CDR3, as DNA: TGCGCCAGCAGCCCCCATTGGGGGGAGGATGAGCAGTTCTTC. Protein sequence: CASSPHWGEDEQFF.

This clone was found once. The chain links TRBV7-6 to TRBJ2-5; TRBD1 matches at 7 bases. CDR1 and CDR2 from the germline V gene are SGHVS and FNYEAQ. CDR3 length: 14 residues. V shed 5 bases, J shed 2 bases, and the junction held 5 bases outside the gene matches. CDR3 in amino acids: CASSQWTGQETQYF. The CDR3 DNA sequence: TGTGCCAGCAGCCAGTGGACAGGACAAGAGACCCAGTACTTC.

J is TRBJ2-1 and V is TRBV7-3; 10 bases agree with TRBD2. The CDR3 has 19 residues. Trimming took 4 bases from V and 0 from J; bases not matched to a gene: 12. Germline V lookup: CDR1 SGHTA, CDR2 FQGTGA. The CDR3 region is CASSSRGSGGVSSYNEQFF. CDR3 nucleotides: TGTGCCAGCAGCTCCCGAGGAAGCGGGGGGGTTAGCTCCTACAATGAGCAGTTCTTC.

The chain employs TRBV11-2 and TRBJ1-1; tentative D call: TRBD1 (5 bases). The V and J ends lost 6 bases and 8 bases respectively, with 16 bases between them. Germline CDR1 reads SGHAT; CDR2 reads FQNNGV. The CDR3 covers 13 residues. The DNA for the CDR3 is TGTGCCAGCAGATGGGGGGAGGCAGAGGAAGCTTTCTTT. Residues: CASRWGEAEEAFF.

The rearrangement links TRBV5-1 to TRBJ2-3, with D perhaps matching TRBD1 (6 bases). In germline, CDR1 is SGHRS, CDR2 YFSETQ. The CDR3 consists of 15 residues. V lost 0 bases and J lost 1, with 9 bases in between. The CDR3 DNA is TGCGCCAGCAGCTTGGAGCACAGGGGCACAGATACGCAGTATTTT. It is translated as CASSLEHRGTDTQYF.

The chain carries TRBV20-1 and TRBJ1-2, with no clear D. The CDR3 covers 10 residues. CDR1 is DFQATT and CDR2 is SNEGSKA in the germline V gene (reference sequence). V dropped 3 bases and J dropped 4 bases, with 3 bases sitting between them. In nucleotides, the CDR3 is TGCAGTGCTAGGGCCTATGGCTACACCTTC. Encoded protein: CSARAYGYTF.

The V gene is TRBV6-5, the J gene TRBJ1-3; 7 nucleotides match TRBD1. This CDR3 comprises 14 residues. Germline assignment: CDR1 MNHEY and CDR2 SVGAGI. After removal of 6 bases from V and 2 bases from J, the junction contained 4 bases not matched to a gene. The chain's CDR3 is CASSPDRAGNTIYF. The CDR3 DNA follows: TGTGCCAGCAGCCCCGACAGGGCTGGAAACACCATATATTTT.

The J gene is TRBJ1-2, the V gene TRBV11-2; a possible D gene is TRBD1 (5 bases). Trimming took off 0 bases at V and 1 base at J, with 9 bases between the two ends. CDR3 length: 15 amino acids. CDR1 and CDR2 (germline): SGHAT, FQNNGV. In DNA, the CDR3 is TGTGCCAGCAGCTTAGATTCGGGGGGTAACTATGGCTACACCTTC. Translated: CASSLDSGGNYGYTF.

Here the CDR3 DNA reads TGTGCCATCAGTGCCCTCGCGGGGGCCCAGTACGAGCAGTACTTC. Translating it yields CAISALAGAQYEQYF. The genes are TRBV10-3 and TRBJ2-7; the D gene is possibly TRBD2 (7 bases). The CDR3 has 15 residues. The V gene's germline CDR1 is ENHRY and CDR2 SYGVKD. V was shortened by 4 bases and J by 4 bases, with 17 bases between the two germline ends.